What follows are 31 T cell receptor beta chains derived from one specimen sequenced in a study of shared clonotypes between healthy human individuals. The data were produced by immunoSEQ multiplex PCR, yet TCRdb's version contains in-frame clones alone and is incomplete. The table lists about 470,000 clones, around 75% of them singletons. The sequenced sample consisted of PBMCs. Receptors originate from a woman in her thirties or forties in good health. Some clones in this sample may be carry-over from other donors' samples.

CDR3 residues: CASSPRRTAAYEQYF. In nucleotides, the CDR3 is TGTGCCAGCAGCCCACGACGGACCGCAGCCTACGAGCAGTACTTC. J is TRBJ2-7 and V is TRBV7-2; D ambiguous. Germline CDR1 is SGHTA and CDR2 is FQGNSA. Trimming removed 5 bases from V and 2 bases from J, with 16 bases in between. The CDR3 contains 15 residues.

This rearrangement joins TRBV2 to TRBJ2-7; 8 nucleotides line up with TRBD2. The trim removed 7 bases at V and 7 bases at J, leaving 18 bases unmatched. This CDR3 spans 16 amino acids. Per the germline V gene, CDR1 is SNHLY and CDR2 is FYNNEI. The CDR3 nucleotides are TGTGCCAGCAACCAAGCACGTTCGGCGGGAGGAGGAGAGCAGTACTTC. The encoded protein is CASNQARSAGGGEQYF.

The chain couples TRBV7-6 to TRBJ2-1, with 8 bases identical to TRBD2. The length of the CDR3 is 14 residues. V lost 2 bases and J lost 15; bases outside the gene matches: 12. Germline V lookup: CDR1 SGHVS, CDR2 FNYEAQ. CDR3 nucleotide sequence: TGTGCCAGCAGCTTACGGGAGGGTAGCGGGATCTTGTTCTTC. Its protein product is CASSLREGSGILFF.

The chain is built from TRBV5-4 and TRBJ2-2; D might be TRBD1 (7 bases). Trimming left V 4 bases short and J 6 bases short, with 10 bases between. In germline, CDR1 is SGHNT, CDR2 YYREEE (reference sequence). This CDR3 contains 13 residues. CDR3 region: CASSAGQPGELFF. In DNA form, the CDR3 reads TGTGCCAGCAGCGCGGGACAGCCCGGGGAGCTGTTTTTT.

The chain is built from TRBV9 and TRBJ2-3; TRBD1 is a possible D gene (6 bases). The CDR3 spans 15 residues. Germline assignment: CDR1 SGDLS and CDR2 YYNGEE. Trimming stripped 6 bases from V and 0 bases from J, with 14 bases between. CDR3 sequence: CASKKGRGSTDTQYF. The CDR3 region has the DNA TGTGCCAGCAAAAAGGGTAGGGGGAGCACAGATACGCAGTATTTT.

This sequence joins TRBV18 and TRBJ2-5; no firm D call. The CDR3 covers 15 residues. The V and J ends lost 3 bases and 5 bases respectively, with 16 bases between them. Per the germline V gene, CDR1 is KGHSH and CDR2 is LQKENI. For the CDR3, the DNA is TGTGCCAGCTCACCGTCAGAGAGTTCCGTGGAGACCCAGTACTTC. Its protein product is CASSPSESSVETQYF.

This CDR3 is CASSLQGSIYEQYF. The CDR3, as DNA: TGTGCCAGCAGCTTACAGGGTTCTATCTACGAGCAGTACTTC. This chain links TRBV7-2 with TRBJ2-7, with D perhaps matching TRBD1 (5 bases). The CDR3 runs 14 residues. Trimming cost V 2 bases and J 3 bases, with 11 bases left between them. From germline, CDR1 is SGHTA and CDR2 FQGNSA.

V is TRBV5-1 and J is TRBJ1-4; 7 bases are shared with TRBD1. In germline, CDR1 is SGHRS, CDR2 YFSETQ. Trimming at V came to 4 bases and at J to 8 bases, leaving 8 bases not matched to a gene. The CDR3 is made up of 14 amino acids. CDR3 coding DNA: TGCGCCAGCAGCATGGGACAGCCCGGGGAAAAACTGTTTTTT. Encoded protein: CASSMGQPGEKLFF.

V gene TRBV28 combines with J gene TRBJ2-3; tentative D call: TRBD1 (6 bases). From germline, CDR1 is MDHEN and CDR2 SYDVKM. Trimming cost V 7 bases and J 0 bases, with 11 bases left between them. The CDR3 consists of 14 residues. The CDR3 DNA follows: TGTGCCAGCATCACAGGGCAGAGCACAGATACGCAGTATTTT. Amino acid sequence: CASITGQSTDTQYF.

As to this clone: Other DNA sequences of this sample code for an identical CDR3. DNA for the CDR3: TGTGCCAGCAGCTTAGCTGGGACTACCTCCTACGAGCAGTACTTC. This encodes CASSLAGTTSYEQYF. The chain combines TRBV7-2 with TRBJ2-7, with 7 bases aligning to TRBD2. The CDR3 covers 15 residues. The ends lost 0 bases at V and 0 bases at J; junction bases unmatched: 2. From germline, CDR1 is SGHTA and CDR2 FQGNSA.

This clone was recorded a few times. In nucleotides, the CDR3 is TGTGCCAGCCTCCCGGCCCCGAACACCGGGGAGCTGTTTTTT. Translation gives CASLPAPNTGELFF. V and J are TRBV6-1 and TRBJ2-2; D uncertain. Per the germline V gene, CDR1 is MNHNS and CDR2 is SASEGT. V was pared by 8 bases and J by 0 bases, with 10 bases between. CDR3 length: 14 amino acids.

The CDR3: CASSSYRGPKDTQYF. CDR3 coding DNA: TGTGCCAGCAGCTCCTACAGGGGACCCAAGGATACGCAGTATTTT. V is TRBV13 and J is TRBJ2-3; 7 bases are shared with TRBD1. The V and J ends lost 4 bases and 6 bases, in that order; junction bases with no gene match: 10. Looked up from germline, CDR1 is PRHDT and CDR2 is FYEKMQ (reference sequence). This CDR3 is 15 amino acids long.

The chain employs TRBV19 and TRBJ2-1, with 12 bases identical to TRBD2. The germline gives CDR1 LNHDA, CDR2 SQIVND (reference sequence). This CDR3 is built from 19 residues. V lost 5 bases, J lost 0 bases, and 11 bases stayed unmatched. The CDR3 loop reads CASSPQGLAGAISYNEQFF. The CDR3 DNA reads as TGTGCCAGTAGTCCCCAGGGACTAGCGGGTGCTATCTCCTACAATGAGCAGTTCTTC. Variable domain in full (rest from reference TRBV19 and TRBJ2-1): DGGITQSPKYLFRKEGQNVTLSCEQNLNHDAMYWYRQDPGQGLRLIYYSQIVNDFQKGDIAEGYSVSREKKESFPLTVTSAQKNPTAFYLCASSPQGLAGAISYNEQFFGPGTRLTVL.

The V gene is TRBV4-3, the J gene TRBJ2-1; TRBD2 agrees at 14 bases. After removal of 4 bases from V and 5 bases from J, the junction contained 7 bases not matched to a gene. In germline, CDR1 is LGHNA, CDR2 YSLEER. The CDR3 is made up of 17 amino acids. CDR3 sequence: CASSPGLAGGGNNEQFF. The DNA for the CDR3 is TGCGCCAGCAGCCCAGGACTAGCGGGAGGAGGGAACAATGAGCAGTTCTTC.

A few counts support this clone. The chain joins TRBV4-3 to TRBJ1-1; possible D gene TRBD1, 6 bases. Per the germline V gene, CDR1 is LGHNA and CDR2 is YSLEER. The CDR3 runs to 13 residues. V lost 0 bases, J lost 10 bases, and 12 bases lay in between. CDR3 sequence: CASSQDPARGAFF. The CDR3 DNA follows: TGCGCCAGCAGCCAAGACCCTGCCAGGGGAGCTTTCTTT.

The rearrangement links TRBV7-9 to TRBJ2-5; D is possibly TRBD1 or TRBD2 (6 bases each). The germline V and J ends were trimmed by 1 base and 1 base, with 10 bases remaining between them. This CDR3 is 15 amino acids long. Germline loops: CDR1 SEHNR, CDR2 FQNEAQ (reference sequence). CDR3 sequence: CASSLGPGAQETQYF. The CDR3 bases are TGTGCCAGCAGCTTAGGCCCGGGGGCCCAAGAGACCCAGTACTTC.

The gene calls are TRBV10-3 and TRBJ2-7; 8 bases line up with TRBD2. Germline V gene lookup returns CDR1 ENHRY and CDR2 SYGVKD. V shed 6 bases, J shed 5 bases, and the junction held 12 bases outside the gene matches. The CDR3 consists of 15 residues. The CDR3 is CAIRASSGSFHEQYF. The CDR3 region has the DNA TGTGCCATCAGGGCATCCAGCGGGAGCTTCCACGAGCAGTACTTC.

V gene TRBV27 combines with J gene TRBJ2-1; the match to TRBD1 covers 7 bases. The CDR3 is 15 residues long. Germline loops: CDR1 MNHEY, CDR2 SMNVEV (reference sequence). J gave up 8 bases and V 5 bases, and 12 bases lay outside the gene matches. The CDR3 protein is CASSRQGRARDEQFF. In nucleotides, the CDR3 is TGTGCCAGCAGTCGACAGGGTCGGGCCCGCGATGAGCAGTTCTTC.

The chain has TRBV7-8 and TRBJ2-7; 8 bases are a match to TRBD2. V was pared by 5 bases and J by 8 bases, with 5 bases of the junction left unmatched. The CDR3 contains 12 residues. Germline CDR1 SGHVS, CDR2 FQNEAQ. The CDR3 loop reads CASSHGGDKQYF. The CDR3 DNA is TGTGCCAGCAGCCACGGGGGGGACAAGCAGTACTTC. Variable domain in full (rest from reference TRBV7-8 and TRBJ2-7): GAGVSQSPRYKVAKRGQDVALRCDPISGHVSLFWYQQALGQGPEFLTYFQNEAQLDKSGLPSDRFFAERPEGSVSTLKIQRTQQEDSAVYLCASSHGGDKQYFGPGTRLTVT.

The genes are TRBV5-1 and TRBJ2-7; the D is unclear. CDR3 length equals 13 residues. Between the trimmed V and J ends, which lost 0 bases and 2 bases, there was a span of 6 bases. CDR1 and CDR2 from the germline V gene are SGHRS and YFSETQ. In DNA form, the CDR3 reads TGCGCCAGCAGCTTGGCGGACGCCTACGAGCAGTACTTC. Translated, it gives CASSLADAYEQYF. Supplemented by reference TRBV5-1 and TRBJ2-7, the full variable domain reads KAGVTQTPRYLIKTRGQQVTLSCSPISGHRSVSWYQQTPGQGLQFLFEYFSETQRNKGNFPGRFSGRQFSNSRSEMNVSTLELGDSALYLCASSLADAYEQYFGPGTRLTVT.

As to this clone: This probably arose from a read error, given a far larger clone one base away. V is TRBV2 and J is TRBJ2-7, with D tentatively TRBD1 (7 bases). Germline CDR1 reads SNHLY; CDR2 reads FYNNEI. The CDR3 has 14 residues. CDR3: CASLSNRGLYEQSF. The CDR3 DNA follows: TGTGCCAGCTTGTCAAACAGGGGACTCTACGAGCAGTCCTTC.

The chain joins TRBV7-2 to TRBJ2-1, with 8 bases identical to TRBD2. Trimming cost V 5 bases and J 7 bases; bases outside gene matches: 10. The germline CDR1 and CDR2 sequences are SGHTA and FQGNSA. The CDR3 spans 15 residues. CDR3 in amino acids: CASSPGRAGRNEQFF. CDR3 in DNA: TGTGCCAGCAGCCCCGGGAGGGCCGGAAGAAATGAGCAGTTCTTC.

This clone was seen a single time. V is TRBV18 and J is TRBJ2-7; tentatively, D is TRBD1 (6 bases). V was cut by 6 bases and J by 2 bases, with 14 bases left in between. The germline V gene encodes CDR1 KGHSH and CDR2 LQKENI. This CDR3 contains 14 residues. The CDR3 DNA is TGTGCCAGCTCCCGGCCCGGACAGCCCTACGAGCAGTACTTC. Its translation: CASSRPGQPYEQYF.

The chain employs TRBV30 and TRBJ2-3; D is unclear. Trimming stripped 0 bases from V and 3 bases from J, with 7 bases between. The CDR3 has 13 residues. Germline V lookup: CDR1 GTSNPN, CDR2 SVGIG (reference sequence). CDR3 nucleotide sequence: TGTGCCTGGAGTGTAGGCACGACAGATACGCAGTATTTT. Protein product: CAWSVGTTDTQYF. The whole variable domain, remainder taken from reference TRBV30 and TRBJ2-3, is SQTIHQWPATLVQPVGSPLSLECTVEGTSNPNLYWYRQAAGRGLQLLFYSVGIGQISSEVPQNLSASRPQDRQFILSSKKLLLSDSGFYLCAWSVGTTDTQYFGPGTRLTVL.

The chain joins TRBV29-1 to TRBJ2-7; TRBD2 is a possible D gene (7 bases). Germline V gives CDR1 SQVTM, CDR2 ANQGSEA. The CDR3 has 14 residues. V dropped 5 bases and J dropped 2 bases, with 16 bases sitting between them. The CDR3 here is CSVRSGGWTYEQYF. The CDR3, as DNA: TGCAGCGTTAGGTCGGGGGGCTGGACCTACGAGCAGTACTTC.

This clone was detected only a few times. This chain connects TRBV11-2 to TRBJ2-7, with a possible D match to TRBD2 (6 bases). The V end lost 3 bases, the J end lost 0 bases, and 9 bases lay between the germline ends. Germline CDR1 reads SGHAT; CDR2 reads FQNNGV. The CDR3 consists of 14 residues. This CDR3 is CASSFAGSSYEQYF. Here the CDR3 DNA reads TGTGCCAGCAGCTTCGCGGGGAGCTCCTACGAGCAGTACTTC.

Points on this clone: The identical CDR3 is also encoded by other nucleotide sequences in the sample. The chain's CDR3 is CASSRTGGGYGYTF. DNA for the CDR3: TGTGCCAGCAGTCGGACAGGGGGGGGCTATGGCTACACCTTC. The chain carries TRBV28 and TRBJ1-2, with TRBD1 matching over 10 bases. Losses at the gene ends were 5 bases for V and 4 bases for J; bases not matched to a gene: 4. Germline V gene sequence: CDR1 MDHEN, CDR2 SYDVKM. There are 14 residues in the CDR3.

This rearrangement joins TRBV27 to TRBJ2-5; 11 nucleotides match TRBD1. There are 14 residues in the CDR3. V lost 5 bases to trimming and J lost 4 bases; unmatched junction nucleotides: 3. CDR1 MNHEY and CDR2 SMNVEV come from the germline V gene (reference sequence). CDR3 protein: CASSRGQGVETQYF. CDR3 in DNA: TGTGCCAGCAGTAGGGGACAGGGGGTAGAGACCCAGTACTTC.

V usage is TRBV5-1 and J usage is TRBJ1-1; TRBD1 aligns across 7 bases. Trimming cost V 9 bases and J 11 bases; bases outside gene matches: 13. CDR3 length equals 12 residues. The germline gives CDR1 SGHRS, CDR2 YFSETQ. The CDR3 region has the DNA TGCGCCAAAGGAGGGGGCAGACGTGGGGCTTTCTTT. Translation gives CAKGGGRRGAFF.

CDR3 nucleotide sequence: TGCGCCAGCAGGCCCCGGGGGGGGTCCTACAATGAGCAGTTCTTC. Its translation: CASRPRGGSYNEQFF. The chain has TRBV10-2 and TRBJ2-1, with TRBD2 matching over 8 bases. Germline loops: CDR1 WSHSY, CDR2 SAAADI. V gave up 6 bases and J gave up 1 base; unmatched junction bases: 5. The CDR3 runs 15 residues.

This chain uses TRBV5-4 with TRBJ2-5; 15 nucleotides line up with TRBD2. Trimming removed 4 bases from V and 4 bases from J; junction bases left unmatched: 5. The CDR3 extends over 16 amino acids. The germline V gene has CDR1 SGHNT and CDR2 YYREEE (reference sequence). The CDR3 DNA sequence: TGTGCCAGCAGCACCGGACTAGCGGGAGGGGGAGAGACCCAGTACTTC. Protein: CASSTGLAGGGETQYF.